The source of this TCR beta chain is a study of blood T cell dynamics during melanoma immunotherapy. Specified time point: week 3, after first cycle of checkpoint inhibitor. The CDR3 contains 11 residues. Per the germline V gene, CDR1 is MNHEY and CDR2 is SMNVEV (reference sequence). Trimming cost V 3 bases and J 5 bases, with 5 bases left between them. Produced via immunoSEQ multiplex PCR; TCRdb's table is partial and in-frame only. This sample has around 970 clones, with about 93% found just once. This sequence joins TRBV27 and TRBJ2-7, with TRBD2 as a possible D gene (5 bases). The sequencing here drew on effector memory CD8+ T cells from blood, taken from a patient treated with checkpoint blockade. This TCR came from a human donor with melanoma. The CDR3 bases are TGTGCCAGCAGTTTCGGGAACGAGCAGTACTTC. Translated: CASSFGNEQYF.